What follows is one T cell receptor (beta chain) and its context. Its antigen is unknown. These data are taken from a study of T cells in Graves' hyperthyroidism and ophthalmopathy. Graves' hyperthyroidism was deemed stable absent ophthalmopathy progression within 18 months. PBMCs were sourced from less than 13 ml fresh peripheral blood. V was cut by 5 bases and J by 2 bases, with 13 bases left in between. Germline V gene data show CDR1 as SEHNR and CDR2 as FQNEAQ (reference sequence). The CDR3 has 16 residues. It was RNA transcripts that yielded the amplified TCR beta CDR3 regions. The HTBI primer set drove a first-round RT-PCR of the TCR CDR3. In TCRdb, the multiplex PCR reads were re-called with MiXCR into one record per CDR3 protein. The sample lists approximately 630,000 distinct CDR3 sequences; 15% to 20% were seen once. Study-wide results and limits: A 13 V-J signature model discriminated ophthalmopathy versus stable hyperthyroidism.

The sequencing input was blood. This rearrangement joins TRBV7-9 to TRBJ2-6, with TRBD1 as a possible D gene (6 bases). The TCR was taken from a woman in her thirties with Graves' hyperthyroidism. The CDR3 nucleotides read TGTGCCAGCAGCCAATTACAGGGTGCTGGGGCCAACGTCCTGACTTTC. As protein: CASSQLQGAGANVLTF. The full variable domain, rest sourced from reference TRBV7-9 and TRBJ2-6, is DTGVSQNPRHKITKRGQNVTFRCDPISEHNRLYWYRQTLGQGPEFLTYFQNEAQLEKSRLLSDRFSAERPKGSFSTLEIQRTEQGDSAMYLCASSQLQGAGANVLTFGAGSRLTVL.